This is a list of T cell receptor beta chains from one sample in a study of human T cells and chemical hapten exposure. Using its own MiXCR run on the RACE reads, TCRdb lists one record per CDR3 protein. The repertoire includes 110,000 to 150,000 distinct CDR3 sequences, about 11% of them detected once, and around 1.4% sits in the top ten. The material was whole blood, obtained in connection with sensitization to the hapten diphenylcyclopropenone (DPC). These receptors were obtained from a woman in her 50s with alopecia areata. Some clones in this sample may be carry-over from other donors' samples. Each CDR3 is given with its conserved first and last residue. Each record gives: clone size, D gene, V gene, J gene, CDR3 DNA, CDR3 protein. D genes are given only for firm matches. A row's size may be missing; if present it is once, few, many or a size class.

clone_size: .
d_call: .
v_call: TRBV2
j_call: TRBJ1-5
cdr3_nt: TGTGCCAGCAGTGAAAAGTCAGGGCGCAATCAGCCCCAGCATTTT
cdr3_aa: CASSEKSGRNQPQHF

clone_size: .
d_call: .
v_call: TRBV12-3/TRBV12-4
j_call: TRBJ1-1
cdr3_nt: TGTGCCAGCAGTTTAATTGCGTCGAACACTGAAGCTTTCTTT
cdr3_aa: CASSLIASNTEAFF

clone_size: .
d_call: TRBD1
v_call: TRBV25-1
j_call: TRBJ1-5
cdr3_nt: TGTGCCAGCGCTTCACAGGGGGCCGGTCAGCCCCAGCATTTT
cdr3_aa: CASASQGAGQPQHF

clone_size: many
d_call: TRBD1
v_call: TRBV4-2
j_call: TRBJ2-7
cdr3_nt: TGTGCCAGCAGCAACCCGGGACAGGTCTACGAGCAGTACTTC
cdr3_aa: CASSNPGQVYEQYF

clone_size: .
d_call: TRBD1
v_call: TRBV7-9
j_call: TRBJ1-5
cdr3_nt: TGTGCCAGCAGCCGCGGGACAGGGGCTAATCAGCCCCAGCATTTT
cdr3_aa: CASSRGTGANQPQHF

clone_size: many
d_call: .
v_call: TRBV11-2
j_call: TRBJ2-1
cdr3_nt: TGTGCCAGCAGCTTAGAGGTGGTAGGAGGCAATGAGCAGTTCTTC
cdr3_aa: CASSLEVVGGNEQFF

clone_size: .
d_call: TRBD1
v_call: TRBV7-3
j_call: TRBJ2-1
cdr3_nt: TGTGCCAGCAGCTTATCCGACAGGGGAGTCAATGAGCAGTTCTTC
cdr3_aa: CASSLSDRGVNEQFF

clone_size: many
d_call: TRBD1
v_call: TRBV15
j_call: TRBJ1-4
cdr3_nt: TGTGCCACCAGCACTCAGGGGACAGGGGGTGAAAAACTGTTTTTT
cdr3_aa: CATSTQGTGGEKLFF

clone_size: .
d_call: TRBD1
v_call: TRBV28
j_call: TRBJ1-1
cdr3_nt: TGTGCCAGCAGTTTACAGGGGGCGAGGTCCGAAGCTTTCTTT
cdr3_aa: CASSLQGARSEAFF

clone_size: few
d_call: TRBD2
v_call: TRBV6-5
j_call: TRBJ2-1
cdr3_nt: TGTGCCAGCAGTCGAGCGGGAGGGGTATCCTACAATGAGCAGTTCTTC
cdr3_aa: CASSRAGGVSYNEQFF

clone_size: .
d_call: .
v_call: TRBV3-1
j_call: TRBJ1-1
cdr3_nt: TGTGCCAGCAGCCACCTGGTCATGAACACTGAAGCTTTCTTT
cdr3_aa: CASSHLVMNTEAFF

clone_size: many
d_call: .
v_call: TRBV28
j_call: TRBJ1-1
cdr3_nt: TGTGCCAGCACCTTGGGGGTCCCCACTGAAGCTTTCTTT
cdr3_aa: CASTLGVPTEAFF

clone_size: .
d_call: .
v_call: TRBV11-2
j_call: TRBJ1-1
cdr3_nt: TGTGCCAGCAGGTTCTCAAACACTGAAGCTTTCTTT
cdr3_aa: CASRFSNTEAFF

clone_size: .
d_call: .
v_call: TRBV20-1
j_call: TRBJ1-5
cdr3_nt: TGCAGTGCGCCACAAAGTGGGCCGGGCCATCAGCCCCAGCATTTT
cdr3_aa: CSAPQSGPGHQPQHF

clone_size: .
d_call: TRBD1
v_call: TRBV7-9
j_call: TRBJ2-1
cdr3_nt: TGTGCCAGCAGAAAGCGGACAGGGTTTAATGAGCAGTTCTTC
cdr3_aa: CASRKRTGFNEQFF

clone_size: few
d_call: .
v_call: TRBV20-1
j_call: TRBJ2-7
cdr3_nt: TGCAGTGCTAGATGGGCAGGCTCCTACGAGCAGTACTTC
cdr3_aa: CSARWAGSYEQYF

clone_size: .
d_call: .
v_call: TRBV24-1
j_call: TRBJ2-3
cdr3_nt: TGTGCCACCAGTGATTCCGGGACACCTAGCACAGATACGCAGTATTTT
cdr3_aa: CATSDSGTPSTDTQYF

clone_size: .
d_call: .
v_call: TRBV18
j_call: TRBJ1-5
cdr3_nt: TGTGCCAGCTCACCATCCAAAGTGAATCAGCCCCAGCATTTT
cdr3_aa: CASSPSKVNQPQHF

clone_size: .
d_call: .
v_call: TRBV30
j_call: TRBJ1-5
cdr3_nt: TGTGCCTGGAGCGGCACGAGGGATCAGCCCCAGCATTTT
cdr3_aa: CAWSGTRDQPQHF

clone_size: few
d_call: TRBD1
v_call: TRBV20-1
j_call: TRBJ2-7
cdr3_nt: TGCAGTGCTACCCGGGACAGGGGCTACGAGCAGTACTTC
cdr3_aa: CSATRDRGYEQYF

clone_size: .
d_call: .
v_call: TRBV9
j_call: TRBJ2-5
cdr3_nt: TGTGCTAGCAGCGTAGAAACAGACTTCCAAGAGACCCAGTACTTC
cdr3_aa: CASSVETDFQETQYF

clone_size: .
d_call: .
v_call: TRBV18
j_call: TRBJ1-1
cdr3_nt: TGTGCCAGCTCACACAAGCAGGTCAACACTGAAGCTTTCTTT
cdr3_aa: CASSHKQVNTEAFF

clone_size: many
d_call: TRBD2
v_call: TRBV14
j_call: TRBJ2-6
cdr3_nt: TGTGCCAGCAGCCGAGCGGGGCCCTCTGGGGCCAACGTCCTGACTTTC
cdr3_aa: CASSRAGPSGANVLTF

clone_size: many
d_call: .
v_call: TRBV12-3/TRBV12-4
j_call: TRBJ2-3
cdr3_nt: TGTGCCAGCAGTTTATCTGGCGGCCATAGCACAGATACGCAGTATTTT
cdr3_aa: CASSLSGGHSTDTQYF

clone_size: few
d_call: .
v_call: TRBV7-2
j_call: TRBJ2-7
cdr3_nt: TGTGCCAGCGGCCAGGCGAGCTCCTACGAGCAGTACTTC
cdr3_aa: CASGQASSYEQYF